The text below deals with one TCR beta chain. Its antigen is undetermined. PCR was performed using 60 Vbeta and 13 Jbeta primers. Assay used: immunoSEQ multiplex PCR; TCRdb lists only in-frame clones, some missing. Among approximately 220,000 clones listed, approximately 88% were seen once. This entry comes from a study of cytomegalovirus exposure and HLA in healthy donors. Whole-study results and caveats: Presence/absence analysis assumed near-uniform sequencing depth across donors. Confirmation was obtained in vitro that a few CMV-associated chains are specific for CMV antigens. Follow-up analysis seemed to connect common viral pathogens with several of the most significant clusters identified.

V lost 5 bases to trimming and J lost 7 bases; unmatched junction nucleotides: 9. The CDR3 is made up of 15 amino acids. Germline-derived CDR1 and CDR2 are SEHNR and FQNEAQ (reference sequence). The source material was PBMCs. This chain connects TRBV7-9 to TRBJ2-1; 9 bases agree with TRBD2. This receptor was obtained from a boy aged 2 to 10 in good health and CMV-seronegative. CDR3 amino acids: CASSPGVSGRNEQFF. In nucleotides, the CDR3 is TGTGCCAGCAGCCCCGGGGTTAGCGGGAGAAATGAGCAGTTCTTC.